The 10 T cell receptor beta chains below were found in one sample sequenced in a study of CD8 T cells in Susac syndrome. RNA was extracted with the RNeasy kit, and a quantity of 0.5 to 1 ug was reverse transcribed using random hexamers. MiXCR, run by TCRdb on the immunoSEQ multiplex PCR reads, gives a single entry per CDR3 protein. The sample has 150,000 or so distinct CDR3 sequences, 92% seen once. The sample taken for sequencing was CD4+ T cells from PBMCs. The receptors here all came from a human donor in good health.

The genes are TRBV2 and TRBJ2-1, with 14 positions matching TRBD2. After removal of 3 bases from V and 9 bases from J, the junction contained 7 bases not matched to a gene. The CDR3 sequence is 16 residues long. Germline-derived CDR1 and CDR2 are SNHLY and FYNNEI. CDR3 region: CASSEIGTSGSSEQFF. The CDR3 coding sequence is TGTGCCAGCAGTGAGATTGGGACTAGCGGGAGTAGTGAGCAGTTCTTC.

J is TRBJ2-5 and V is TRBV14, with D perhaps matching TRBD1 (6 bases). Per the germline V gene, CDR1 is SGHDN and CDR2 is FVKESK. Trimming stripped 10 bases from V and 4 bases from J, with 16 bases between. The CDR3 sequence is 13 residues long. CDR3 in amino acids: CATNRDIRETQYF. The CDR3 DNA sequence: TGTGCCACCAACCGGGACATCAGAGAGACCCAGTACTTC.

The rearrangement uses TRBV19 and TRBJ2-1; D is possibly TRBD1 (6 bases). V was clipped by 7 bases and J by 7 bases, with 11 bases between them. Germline CDR1 LNHDA, CDR2 SQIVND (reference sequence). The CDR3 length is 12 residues. DNA for the CDR3: TGTGCCAGTACCACCACAGGGAATGAGCAGTTCTTC. The encoded protein is CASTTTGNEQFF.

The rearrangement links TRBV5-1 to TRBJ2-7; D possibly corresponds to TRBD1 (7 bases). Looked up from germline, CDR1 is SGHRS and CDR2 is YFSETQ. V lost 5 bases to trimming and J lost 4 bases, with 19 bases between them. The CDR3 is 15 amino acids. The CDR3 coding sequence is TGCGCCAGCAGTCCCCAAGAGGGGGCGGGGTACGAGCAGTACTTC. Amino acids: CASSPQEGAGYEQYF.

The chain employs TRBV20-1 and TRBJ2-3; D might be TRBD1 (5 bases). The CDR3 runs to 11 residues. Germline V CDR1 and CDR2: DFQATT, SNEGSKA (reference sequence). V gave up 3 bases and J gave up 6 bases, with 7 bases separating them. The CDR3 DNA is TGCAGTGCTAGGAACAGGGATACGCAGTATTTT. Its protein product is CSARNRDTQYF.

The chain carries TRBV29-1 and TRBJ2-5, with unresolved D. V lost 1 base and J lost 5, with 14 bases in between. This CDR3 is 14 amino acids long. The germline CDR1 and CDR2 sequences are SQVTM and ANQGSEA. The CDR3 is CSVEVPGGWETQYF. CDR3 nucleotide sequence: TGCAGCGTTGAAGTCCCAGGCGGTTGGGAGACCCAGTACTTC.

The chain carries TRBV28 and TRBJ2-5, with a weak D call TRBD2 (6 bases). There are 14 residues in the CDR3. Trimming left V 3 bases short and J 4 bases short, with 12 bases between. Germline CDR1 MDHEN, CDR2 SYDVKM. The CDR3 is CASSLGGTVETQYF. Here the CDR3 DNA reads TGTGCCAGCAGTTTGGGCGGGACGGTAGAGACCCAGTACTTC. The full variable domain, completed using reference TRBV28 and TRBJ2-5, is DVKVTQSSRYLVKRTGEKVFLECVQDMDHENMFWYRQDPGLGLRLIYFSYDVKMKEKGDIPEGYSVSREKKERFSLILESASTNQTSMYLCASSLGGTVETQYFGPGTRLLVL.

The chain couples TRBV5-1 to TRBJ2-7, with TRBD1 matching over 8 bases. The CDR3 spans 16 residues. The germline CDR1 and CDR2 sequences are SGHRS and YFSETQ. J was trimmed by 4 bases and V by 3 bases; bases with no gene match: 12. The chain's CDR3 is CASSSSRDRRGYEQYF. The CDR3 DNA sequence: TGCGCCAGCAGCTCATCCCGGGACAGGAGGGGTTACGAGCAGTACTTC.

This sequence joins TRBV3-1 and TRBJ2-7; D gene uncertain. Germline CDR1 reads LGHDT; CDR2 reads YNNKEL (reference sequence). This CDR3 comprises 13 residues. Trimming took off 4 bases at V and 5 bases at J, with 12 bases between the two ends. CDR3 loop: CASSRFDPHEQYF. CDR3 nucleotides: TGTGCCAGCAGCCGCTTCGACCCCCACGAGCAGTACTTC.

V is TRBV11-2 and J is TRBJ1-1; tentative D call: TRBD1 (5 bases). The CDR3 totals 17 residues. Trimming removed 0 bases from V and 4 bases from J, with 18 bases in between. Germline V CDR1 and CDR2: SGHAT, FQNNGV. CDR3 in DNA: TGTGCCAGCAGCTTAGACAGGGAAGCCTGGCAGGGCACTGAAGCTTTCTTT. This sequence encodes CASSLDREAWQGTEAFF. Full variable domain (missing parts from reference TRBV11-2 and TRBJ1-1): EAGVAQSPRYKIIEKRQSVAFWCNPISGHATLYWYQQILGQGPKLLIQFQNNGVVDDSQLPKDRFSAERLKGVDSTLKIQPAKLEDSAVYLCASSLDREAWQGTEAFFGQGTRLTVV.